Shown below are 26 T cell receptor beta chains from a single sample sequenced in a study of blood T cell repertoires in COVID-19. Generated by immunoSEQ multiplex PCR, the TCRdb table keeps only in-frame clones and is missing some. The sample yields around 280,000 clones, approximately 90% seen once. Sequenced input: PBMCs or T cells enriched from blood (not recorded which). The receptors here all came from a middle-aged woman who had recovered from COVID-19.

This clone was seen a few times. This chain joins TRBV7-9 and TRBJ1-5, with 7 bases lining up with TRBD1. The length of the CDR3 is 13 residues. Germline lookup yields CDR1 SEHNR and CDR2 FQNEAQ (reference sequence). After removal of 3 bases from V and 4 bases from J, the junction contained 0 bases not matched to a gene. CDR3 nucleotides: TGTGCCAGCAGCTTGACAGGGAATCAGCCCCAGCATTTT. Amino acid sequence: CASSLTGNQPQHF.

This chain links TRBV2 with TRBJ2-1; 11 nucleotides agree with TRBD2. The trim removed 10 bases at V and 6 bases at J, leaving 5 bases unmatched. CDR3 length equals 13 residues. Per germline, CDR1 SNHLY and CDR2 FYNNEI. The CDR3 loop reads CAKLAGEGNEQFF. As DNA, the CDR3 is TGTGCCAAACTAGCGGGAGAGGGCAATGAGCAGTTCTTC.

This clone was recorded only once. The chain carries TRBV29-1 and TRBJ1-2; D is perhaps TRBD1 (6 bases). The CDR3 is 12 residues long. Germline V CDR1 and CDR2: SQVTM, ANQGSEA. Deletions cut 5 bases from V and 8 bases from J, with 15 bases between. CDR3 loop: CSVTDRLGGYTF. The CDR3 DNA is TGCAGCGTTACCGACAGGCTCGGCGGCTACACCTTC.

The chain joins TRBV28 to TRBJ2-7; weak D call: TRBD2 (5 bases). V lost 5 bases and J 2 bases, leaving 10 bases between the germline ends. CDR1 is MDHEN and CDR2 is SYDVKM in the germline V gene. The CDR3 spans 13 residues. CDR3 DNA sequence: TGTGCCAGCAGTCGGACTCTCCCCTACGAGCAGTACTTC. Amino acid sequence: CASSRTLPYEQYF.

V usage is TRBV28 and J usage is TRBJ1-4, with a tentative D call TRBD1 (5 bases). This CDR3 contains 15 residues. V was trimmed by 6 bases and J by 8 bases, leaving 19 bases between them. Germline values: CDR1 MDHEN, CDR2 SYDVKM. CDR3 sequence: CASSSPPRAREKLFF. Here the CDR3 DNA reads TGTGCCAGCAGCTCCCCCCCCAGGGCGAGGGAAAAACTGTTTTTT.

J is TRBJ2-2 and V is TRBV28, with a possible D match to TRBD1 (6 bases). Trimming took off 6 bases at V and 2 bases at J, with 16 bases between the two ends. The CDR3 length is 16 residues. CDR1 and CDR2 from the germline V gene are MDHEN and SYDVKM. The CDR3 region is CASREGQFQNTGELFF. For the CDR3, the DNA is TGTGCCAGCAGGGAAGGACAGTTTCAAAACACCGGGGAGCTGTTTTTT.

This clone was recorded only once. The rearrangement joins TRBV27 to TRBJ1-1; D is undetermined. V gave up 4 bases and J gave up 11 bases, with 11 bases separating them. CDR3 size: 11 residues. Germline lookup yields CDR1 MNHEY and CDR2 SMNVEV (reference sequence). CDR3 in amino acids: CASSSGLEAFF. CDR3 bases: TGTGCCAGCAGTTCAGGCCTTGAGGCTTTCTTT.

The gene calls are TRBV9 and TRBJ2-5, with D maybe TRBD2 (6 bases). With 9 bases removed from V and 4 bases from J, the gap between germline ends came to 16 bases. This CDR3 has 13 amino acids. The germline CDR1 and CDR2 sequences are SGDLS and YYNGEE. The CDR3 sequence: CANSRVGGETQYF. Written as DNA, the CDR3 is TGTGCCAACTCCCGGGTGGGGGGAGAGACCCAGTACTTC. Using reference TRBV9 and TRBJ2-5 for the parts outside the CDR3, the full variable domain is DSGVTQTPKHLITATGQRVTLRCSPRSGDLSVYWYQQSLDQGLQFLIQYYNGEERAKGNILERFSAQQFPDLHSELNLSSLELGDSALYFCANSRVGGETQYFGPGTRLLVL.

This clone was recorded only once. The V call is TRBV25-1, the J call TRBJ2-5, with D perhaps matching TRBD1 (5 bases). Between the trimmed V and J ends, which lost 9 bases and 0 bases, there was a span of 23 bases. CDR1 is MGHDK, CDR2 SYGVNS, per germline. This CDR3 region has 17 residues. The DNA of the CDR3 is TGTGCCAGTCGTTACAGGCAACAAACCCCTAACCAAGAGACCCAGTACTTC. Translated: CASRYRQQTPNQETQYF.

The sample holds a few counts of this clone. This chain joins TRBV6-5 and TRBJ1-2; the match to TRBD1 covers 7 bases. The germline V gene has CDR1 MNHEY and CDR2 SVGAGI. CDR3 length: 15 amino acids. V trimming: 6 bases; J trimming: 4 bases; junction bases outside the gene matches: 11. CDR3: CASSPHPDRSYGYTF. CDR3 nucleotides: TGTGCCAGCAGCCCACACCCGGACAGGAGCTATGGCTACACCTTC.

The chain is built from TRBV2 and TRBJ1-3; 7 bases are a match to TRBD1. V was pared by 6 bases and J by 3 bases, with 8 bases of the junction left unmatched. Germline-derived CDR1 and CDR2 are SNHLY and FYNNEI. The CDR3 is made up of 15 amino acids. The CDR3 DNA follows: TGTGCCAGCAGCCCCCAGGGGGAAGTTGGAAACACCATATATTTT. Protein: CASSPQGEVGNTIYF.

This rearrangement joins TRBV7-2 to TRBJ2-7; D unclear. This CDR3 contains 16 residues. CDR1 SGHTA and CDR2 FQGNSA come from the germline V gene. V was cut by 1 base and J by 0 bases, with 13 bases left in between. CDR3: CASSLGSVTGSYEQYF. The CDR3, as DNA: TGTGCCAGCAGCTTAGGTTCAGTTACGGGCTCCTACGAGCAGTACTTC. The full variable domain, with the rest looked up from reference TRBV7-2 and TRBJ2-7, is GAGVSQSPSNKVTEKGKDVELRCDPISGHTALYWYRQSLGQGLEFLIYFQGNSAPDKSGLPSDRFSAERTGGSVSTLTIQRTQQEDSAVYLCASSLGSVTGSYEQYFGPGTRLTVT.

V is TRBV3-1 (or the pseudogene TRBV3-2) and J is TRBJ2-3; TRBD1 matches 9 bases. The J segment lost 7 bases and the V segment lost 2 bases, leaving 13 bases of the junction unmatched. Looked up from germline, CDR1 is LGHDT and CDR2 is YNNKEL (reference sequence). The CDR3 runs 17 residues. The CDR3 here is CASSQPRQGVGRNTQYF. CDR3 DNA sequence: TGTGCCAGCAGCCAACCCCGACAGGGGGTTGGTAGGAATACGCAGTATTTT.

The chain recombines TRBV7-2 with TRBJ2-7; 10 bases match TRBD2. Trimming cost V 1 base and J 2 bases; bases outside gene matches: 8. CDR3 length: 17 residues. CDR1 is SGHTA, CDR2 FQGNSA, per germline. The CDR3 loop is CASSLEASGRIAYEQYF. CDR3 nucleotides: TGTGCCAGCAGCTTAGAGGCTAGCGGGAGAATCGCCTACGAGCAGTACTTC.

The rearrangement joins TRBV24-1 to TRBJ2-7; D is possibly TRBD1 (6 bases). This CDR3 is built from 13 residues. The germline V gene encodes CDR1 KGHDR and CDR2 SFDVKD. With 6 bases removed from V and 0 bases from J, the gap between germline ends came to 8 bases. CDR3: CATSSGHSYEQYF. The CDR3 DNA is TGTGCCACCAGTTCGGGACACTCCTACGAGCAGTACTTC.

The chain joins TRBV7-3 to TRBJ2-2; D is undetermined. Germline V lookup: CDR1 SGHTA, CDR2 FQGTGA. Trimming shortened V by 3 bases and J by 7 bases, and 6 bases separated the two germline ends. This CDR3 has 12 residues. The DNA of the CDR3 is TGTGCCAGCAGCTTGACACTCGGGGAGCTGTTTTTT. It codes for CASSLTLGELFF.

The V call is TRBV28, the J call TRBJ2-5; the D gene is possibly TRBD1 (5 bases). CDR3 length: 16 residues. V lost 3 bases, J lost 2 bases, and 16 bases lay in between. The germline CDR1 and CDR2 sequences are MDHEN and SYDVKM. Written as DNA, the CDR3 is TGTGCCAGCAGTTTCTCAGCCAGGGTTCGGCAAGAGACCCAGTACTTC. Its protein product is CASSFSARVRQETQYF.

The genes are TRBV28 and TRBJ2-7; weak D call: TRBD1 (5 bases). The V and J ends lost 6 bases and 2 bases respectively, with 14 bases between them. The CDR3 is 14 amino acids. CDR1 is MDHEN, CDR2 SYDVKM, per germline. CDR3: CASSPHAGTYEQYF. The CDR3 nucleotides are TGTGCCAGCAGCCCCCACGCAGGGACCTACGAGCAGTACTTC.

The chain combines TRBV15 with TRBJ2-7; 8 nucleotides line up with TRBD2. Germline V gene data show CDR1 as LNHNV and CDR2 as YYDKDF (reference sequence). The length of the CDR3 is 16 residues. V was clipped by 0 bases and J by 3 bases; unmatched bases: 7. In DNA form, the CDR3 reads TGTGCCACCAGCAGAGATCGGAGCGGGAGTCTCTACGAGCAGTACTTC. Translating it yields CATSRDRSGSLYEQYF. Drawing the rest from reference TRBV15 and TRBJ2-7, the complete variable domain is DAMVIQNPRYQVTQFGKPVTLSCSQTLNHNVMYWYQQKSSQAPKLLFHYYDKDFNNEADTPDNFQSRRPNTSFCFLDIRSPGLGDTAMYLCATSRDRSGSLYEQYFGPGTRLTVT.

The V and J genes are TRBV18 and TRBJ1-1, with D perhaps TRBD1 (6 bases). This CDR3 region has 13 residues. With 5 bases removed from V and 5 bases from J, the gap between germline ends came to 12 bases. Germline V gene lookup returns CDR1 KGHSH and CDR2 LQKENI. CDR3 nucleotide sequence: TGTGCCAGCTCATACACAGGGCCAACTGAAGCTTTCTTT. Protein sequence: CASSYTGPTEAFF.

This clone came up many times. The chain employs TRBV3-1 (or the pseudogene TRBV3-2) and TRBJ1-4; TRBD1 aligns across 8 bases. The J segment lost 5 bases and the V segment lost 2 bases, leaving 4 bases of the junction unmatched. The V gene's germline CDR1 is LGHDT and CDR2 YNNKEL (reference sequence). CDR3 length: 15 amino acids. This CDR3 is CASSQPNRGNEKLFF. As DNA, the CDR3 is TGTGCCAGCAGCCAACCCAACAGGGGGAATGAAAAACTGTTTTTT.

This rearrangement joins TRBV2 to TRBJ2-4, with 10 bases fitting TRBD2. The trim removed 1 base at V and 7 bases at J, leaving 4 bases unmatched. Germline-derived CDR1 and CDR2 are SNHLY and FYNNEI. The CDR3 has 15 residues. CDR3 bases: TGTGCCAGCAGTGAAGGGGGACTAGCGACTAACATTCAGTACTTC. It codes for CASSEGGLATNIQYF.

This chain connects TRBV2 to TRBJ2-7, with TRBD2 matching over 13 bases. Germline CDR1 and CDR2: SNHLY and FYNNEI. With V trimmed by 6 bases and J by 2 bases, 4 bases remained unmatched. The CDR3 consists of 15 residues. CDR3 protein: CASRGGLAGAYEQYF. The CDR3 DNA sequence: TGTGCCAGCAGAGGCGGACTAGCGGGAGCCTACGAGCAGTACTTC.

This CDR3 is CASSPRRFGYNEQFF. CDR3 coding DNA: TGCGCCAGCAGCCCCCGGAGGTTCGGTTACAATGAGCAGTTCTTC. The chain couples TRBV4-3 to TRBJ2-1; perhaps TRBD2 as D (5 bases). CDR1 and CDR2 (germline): LGHNA, YSLEER. The CDR3 totals 15 residues. V lost 4 bases and J lost 4, with 14 bases in between.

This clone has only one observation. The chain joins TRBV5-1 to TRBJ2-3; the match to TRBD2 covers 7 bases. Germline trimming cut 2 bases from V and 2 bases from J; bases unmatched to any gene: 8. Germline CDR1 SGHRS, CDR2 YFSETQ. This CDR3 comprises 16 residues. CDR3 region: CASSFGLVLNTDTQYF. CDR3 coding DNA: TGCGCCAGCAGCTTCGGACTAGTATTGAACACAGATACGCAGTATTTT.

The V gene is TRBV7-6, the J gene TRBJ1-1; 9 bases align to TRBD1. With 0 bases clipped from V and 4 bases from J, the junction kept 6 bases outside the gene matches. The CDR3 sequence is 16 residues long. From germline, CDR1 is SGHVS and CDR2 FNYEAQ. Here the CDR3 reads CASSLAQGATFTEAFF. Here the CDR3 DNA reads TGTGCCAGCAGCTTAGCACAGGGGGCTACGTTCACTGAAGCTTTCTTT.